This entry lists 25 T cell receptor beta chains sequenced from one sample in a study of T cell responses to AZD1222 COVID-19 vaccine. Method: immunoSEQ multiplex PCR; TCRdb's copy keeps in-frame clones and lacks some. The sample yields about 70,000 clones, 88% seen once. Material: peripheral blood, obtained 28 days after the second dose of the MenACWY control vaccine. These receptors all stem from an adult who received the MenACWY meningococcal vaccine as a control.

This clone was detected only once. The rearrangement joins TRBV5-6 to TRBJ1-6, with D possibly TRBD1 on 5 matching bases. Trimming took off 0 bases at V and 11 bases at J, with 12 bases between the two ends. Germline CDR1 reads SGHDT; CDR2 reads YYEEEE. This CDR3 is 14 amino acids long. The CDR3 loop is CASSLVGGEAPLHF. The CDR3 DNA follows: TGTGCCAGCAGCTTGGTCGGAGGGGAGGCACCCCTCCACTTT.

The chain is built from TRBV19 and TRBJ1-2; 8 bases align to TRBD1. Germline assignment: CDR1 LNHDA and CDR2 SQIVND (reference sequence). V dropped 4 bases and J dropped 8; count of bases not matched to a gene: 9. This CDR3 has 14 amino acids. CDR3: CASSTQRQGRGYTF. For the CDR3, the DNA is TGTGCCAGTAGTACTCAACGACAGGGGCGAGGCTACACCTTC.

Here the CDR3 DNA reads TGTGCCAGCAGTCCAAACACGGCCCGGGATGAAAAACTGTTTTTT. Protein product: CASSPNTARDEKLFF. This chain links TRBV7-9 with TRBJ1-4; D not resolved. With 6 bases removed from V and 6 bases from J, the gap between germline ends came to 17 bases. Germline CDR1 reads SEHNR; CDR2 reads FQNEAQ (reference sequence). The CDR3 is 15 amino acids.

The gene calls are TRBV2 and TRBJ1-5; D perhaps matches TRBD1 (5 bases). This CDR3 has 16 amino acids. V shed 5 bases and J shed 3 bases, with 17 bases lying between them. Germline loops: CDR1 SNHLY, CDR2 FYNNEI. The CDR3 DNA reads as TGTGCCAGCAGTTTATCCCAAGGGGTCCACAATCAGCCCCAGCATTTT. The encoded protein is CASSLSQGVHNQPQHF.

The chain couples TRBV9 to TRBJ2-1; 7 positions match TRBD2. The CDR3 has 18 amino acids. Germline assignment: CDR1 SGDLS and CDR2 YYNGEE. Trimming at V came to 7 bases and at J to 6 bases, leaving 22 bases not matched to a gene. CDR3 sequence (DNA): TGTGCCAGCCGGGGACTAACCCTCAAACTGCAGCCGGGCAATGAGCAGTTCTTC. Residues: CASRGLTLKLQPGNEQFF.

The rearrangement uses TRBV5-1 and TRBJ2-7; 10 bases align to TRBD2. The CDR3 length is 16 residues. Germline V gene data show CDR1 as SGHRS and CDR2 as YFSETQ. The trim removed 0 bases at V and 7 bases at J, leaving 10 bases unmatched. CDR3 coding DNA: TGCGCCAGCAGCTTGGCCTATAGCGGGGGGCCCTCAGAGCAGTACTTC. It is translated as CASSLAYSGGPSEQYF. Using reference TRBV5-1 and TRBJ2-7 for the parts outside the CDR3, the full variable domain is KAGVTQTPRYLIKTRGQQVTLSCSPISGHRSVSWYQQTPGQGLQFLFEYFSETQRNKGNFPGRFSGRQFSNSRSEMNVSTLELGDSALYLCASSLAYSGGPSEQYFGPGTRLTVT.

The V call is TRBV3-1 (or the pseudogene TRBV3-2), the J call TRBJ1-1; unclear D gene. The V end lost 4 bases, the J end lost 1 base, and 13 bases lay between the germline ends. The CDR3 sequence is 15 residues long. Germline V gene data show CDR1 as LGHDT and CDR2 as YNNKEL (reference sequence). CDR3: CASSLESLSNTEAFF. The CDR3 DNA follows: TGTGCCAGCAGCCTAGAGTCCCTCTCGAACACTGAAGCTTTCTTT.

This clone was seen a single time. The V and J genes are TRBV7-9 and TRBJ2-5; D is uncertain. Germline assignment: CDR1 SEHNR and CDR2 FQNEAQ (reference sequence). V gave up 0 bases and J gave up 3 bases, with 8 bases separating them. This CDR3 comprises 14 residues. CDR3 coding DNA: TGTGCCAGCAGCTTAGCGCGAGAGGAAGAGACCCAGTACTTC. Its translation is CASSLAREEETQYF. Based on the CDR3 plus reference TRBV7-9 and TRBJ2-5, the full variable domain is DTGVSQNPRHKITKRGQNVTFRCDPISEHNRLYWYRQTLGQGPEFLTYFQNEAQLEKSRLLSDRFSAERPKGSFSTLEIQRTEQGDSAMYLCASSLAREEETQYFGPGTRLLVL.

The J gene is TRBJ2-2, the V gene TRBV19; 7 nucleotides line up with TRBD1. The CDR3 contains 14 residues. The germline V gene encodes CDR1 LNHDA and CDR2 SQIVND (reference sequence). With V trimmed by 6 bases and J by 3 bases, 4 bases remained unmatched. The CDR3 DNA reads as TGTGCCAGTAGGGGACAGAGAGACACCGGGGAGCTGTTTTTT. This gives the protein CASRGQRDTGELFF.

The chain carries TRBV3-1 (or the pseudogene TRBV3-2) and TRBJ1-3; no clear D. The CDR3 is made up of 14 amino acids. Per the germline V gene, CDR1 is LGHDT and CDR2 is YNNKEL (reference sequence). Trimming shortened V by 4 bases and J by 0 bases, and 7 bases separated the two germline ends. The CDR3 sequence: CASSREGSGNTIYF. The DNA of the CDR3 is TGTGCCAGCAGCCGTGAGGGCTCTGGAAACACCATATATTTT.

The chain combines TRBV5-4 with TRBJ1-1; the D gene is possibly TRBD1 (5 bases). Germline values: CDR1 SGHNT, CDR2 YYREEE (reference sequence). There are 12 residues in the CDR3. CDR3 amino acids: CALKGSGTEAFF. CDR3 in DNA: TGTGCGCTGAAGGGGTCCGGCACTGAAGCTTTCTTT.

This chain joins TRBV15 and TRBJ1-2, with D possibly being TRBD1 (5 bases). The CDR3 sequence is 16 residues long. V was pared by 0 bases and J by 0 bases, with 11 bases between. Germline V CDR1 and CDR2: LNHNV, YYDKDF (reference sequence). The CDR3 DNA reads TGTGCCACCAGCAGAGATCCAGGGATAGCTAACTATGGCTACACCTTC. This sequence encodes CATSRDPGIANYGYTF.

The chain is built from TRBV9 and TRBJ1-2; 11 nucleotides agree with TRBD1. This CDR3 is built from 14 residues. Trimming at V came to 2 bases and at J to 5 bases, leaving 2 bases not matched to a gene. The V gene's germline CDR1 is SGDLS and CDR2 YYNGEE. This CDR3 is CASSVGQGAYGYTF. The DNA for the CDR3 is TGTGCCAGCAGCGTCGGACAGGGGGCTTATGGCTACACCTTC.

The rearrangement joins TRBV12-3 or TRBV12-4 to TRBJ2-7; no clear D gene. The CDR3 loop spans 11 amino acids. The ends were cut back, 3 bases at V and 4 bases at J, with 4 bases in the middle. The CDR3 bases are TGTGCCAGCAGTTTGACTTACGAGCAGTACTTC. Its translation: CASSLTYEQYF.

The V and J genes are TRBV9 and TRBJ2-5; D gene ambiguous. The germline CDR1 and CDR2 sequences are SGDLS and YYNGEE. The CDR3 consists of 14 residues. V was trimmed by 3 bases and J by 2 bases, leaving 11 bases between them. The CDR3 DNA reads as TGTGCCAGCAGCGCCTCGGACGAGCAAGAGACCCAGTACTTC. Translating gives CASSASDEQETQYF.

The CDR3 protein is CASSSRGVYGYTF. In nucleotides, the CDR3 is TGTGCCAGCAGCTCCCGGGGGGTCTATGGCTACACCTTC. The J gene is TRBJ1-2, the V gene TRBV12-3 or TRBV12-4; D is perhaps TRBD1 (5 bases). The CDR3 contains 13 residues. V was pared by 6 bases and J by 4 bases, with 12 bases between.

The rearrangement joins TRBV19 to TRBJ1-6; TRBD1 is a possible D gene (6 bases). Trimming took off 6 bases at V and 6 bases at J, with 15 bases between the two ends. Germline values: CDR1 LNHDA, CDR2 SQIVND (reference sequence). The CDR3 extends over 15 amino acids. In DNA form, the CDR3 reads TGTGCCAGTAGGACGACAGGTCAAAGTAATTCACCCCTCCACTTT. Protein sequence: CASRTTGQSNSPLHF.

The chain carries TRBV2 and TRBJ2-1; no definite D call. The V end lost 7 bases, the J end lost 9 bases, and 19 bases lay between the germline ends. In germline, CDR1 is SNHLY, CDR2 FYNNEI. This CDR3 spans 14 amino acids. Here the CDR3 DNA reads TGTGCCAGCAAAAAAGAATGGTTAGGCGGTGAGCAGTTCTTC. Translation: CASKKEWLGGEQFF.

This rearrangement joins TRBV7-2 to TRBJ1-2; D perhaps matches TRBD1 (6 bases). V was pared by 5 bases and J by 8 bases, with 18 bases between. The CDR3 has 14 residues. The germline V gene has CDR1 SGHTA and CDR2 FQGNSA. CDR3 residues: CASSPLHRDLGYTF. The CDR3 nucleotides read TGTGCCAGCAGCCCGCTCCACAGGGACTTAGGCTACACCTTC.

The rearrangement links TRBV29-1 to TRBJ2-7; maybe TRBD1 (5 bases). The germline CDR1 and CDR2 sequences are SQVTM and ANQGSEA. Between the trimmed V and J ends, which lost 5 bases and 0 bases, there was a span of 14 bases. The CDR3 is 14 amino acids. This CDR3 reads CSVSSGQYSYEQYF. Here the CDR3 DNA reads TGCAGCGTTAGCTCCGGACAATACTCCTACGAGCAGTACTTC.

J is TRBJ2-1 and V is TRBV7-2, with TRBD2 matching over 9 bases. The CDR3 is made up of 16 amino acids. V trimming: 4 bases; J trimming: 6 bases; junction bases outside the gene matches: 10. Germline assignment: CDR1 SGHTA and CDR2 FQGNSA. The DNA of the CDR3 is TGTGCCAGCAGCTCCTCCTCAGCTAGCGGGATCAATGAGCAGTTCTTC. Encoded protein: CASSSSSASGINEQFF.

The chain carries TRBV2 and TRBJ1-1, with D tentatively TRBD1 (6 bases). V dropped 6 bases and J dropped 6 bases, with 17 bases sitting between them. Germline V gene sequence: CDR1 SNHLY, CDR2 FYNNEI. This CDR3 comprises 14 residues. Written as DNA, the CDR3 is TGTGCCAGCAGCGGGACATGGGCGAGGTCTGAAGCTTTCTTT. It encodes CASSGTWARSEAFF.

J is TRBJ2-5 and V is TRBV23-1; D is uncertain. TRBV23-1 has ORF status, its function being uncertain. Deletions cut 8 bases from V and 5 bases from J, with 15 bases between. The CDR3 is made up of 13 amino acids. CDR3 loop: CASRRPRHETQYF. CDR3 coding DNA: TGCGCCAGCCGAAGGCCTCGGCACGAGACCCAGTACTTC.

The chain recombines TRBV6-5 with TRBJ2-7; the match to TRBD1 covers 7 bases. Trimming took 5 bases from V and 0 from J; bases not matched to a gene: 7. Germline V lookup: CDR1 MNHEY, CDR2 SVGAGI. CDR3 length equals 15 residues. CDR3 in amino acids: CASSRGGQSSYEQYF. The DNA for the CDR3 is TGTGCCAGCAGTAGAGGGGGCCAAAGCTCCTACGAGCAGTACTTC.

The sample holds one count of this clone. This chain links TRBV7-2 with TRBJ2-1; maybe TRBD2 (6 bases). This CDR3 comprises 16 residues. From germline, CDR1 is SGHTA and CDR2 FQGNSA. V lost 0 bases to trimming and J lost 4 bases, with 13 bases between them. The CDR3 protein is CASSLARLANYNEQFF. The DNA of the CDR3 is TGTGCCAGCAGCTTAGCGCGGCTAGCGAATTACAATGAGCAGTTCTTC.